This T cell receptor (beta chain) came from a study of T cells in Graves' hyperthyroidism and ophthalmopathy. This clonotype has only a few counts. Its matching antigen is unknown. Each diagnosis drew on symptoms, thyroxine, TRAb, thyroid ultrasound and orbital computed tomography findings. Broader study findings: Onset of ophthalmopathy came a median around 7.1 months after the model predicted it. By a 13 V-J model, ophthalmopathy was set apart from stable hyperthyroidism.

TCR beta CDR3 region amplification was performed from RNA transcripts. TCR CDR3 underwent first-round RT-PCR with the HTBI primer set. TCRdb re-called the multiplex PCR reads with MiXCR, one entry per CDR3 protein. The data hold approximately 640,000 distinct CDR3 sequences, with 15% to 20% observed a single time. Germline V CDR1 and CDR2: MGHRA, YSYEKL. V gave up 4 bases and J gave up 7 bases; unmatched junction bases: 10. The CDR3 is made up of 15 amino acids. This receptor was obtained from a woman in her twenties or thirties with Graves' hyperthyroidism. The sample taken for sequencing was blood. The chain joins TRBV4-1 to TRBJ2-7; TRBD1 aligns across 10 bases. CDR3 sequence: CASSRPGQGRLEQYF. CDR3 sequence (DNA): TGCGCCAGCAGCCGACCGGGACAGGGGAGGTTAGAGCAGTACTTC.